This is a list of T cell receptor beta chains from one sample in a study of shared clonotypes between healthy human individuals. The method was immunoSEQ multiplex PCR; TCRdb's version includes in-frame clones alone and lacks a portion of them. The table has about 1 million clones, 65% to 80% seen once; the top ten hold about 1.5%. The sequencing input was memory CD4+ T cells sorted from blood. These receptors came from a young man in good health. Both conserved end residues are part of each CDR3. D genes are given only for firm matches. Only part of the rows carry a size: once, few, many, or a class if the clone is expanded.

j_gene,abundance,d_gene,v_gene,CDR3aa,CDR3nt
TRBJ2-2,few,TRBD1,TRBV7-9,CASSFGQATGELFF,TGTGCCAGCAGCTTCGGACAGGCCACCGGGGAGCTGTTTTTT
TRBJ2-1,.,.,TRBV5-4,CASSLGQVYNEQFF,TGTGCCAGCAGCCTCGGGCAGGTCTACAATGAGCAGTTCTTC
TRBJ2-3,.,.,TRBV5-1,CASSLANGDTQYF,TGCGCCAGCAGCTTGGCGAACGGGGATACGCAGTATTTT
TRBJ2-5,.,.,TRBV7-2,CASSLKETQYF,TGTGCCAGCAGCCTTAAGGAGACCCAGTACTTC
TRBJ2-5,once,.,TRBV7-2,CASSLRSLRETQYF,TGTGCCAGCAGCCTGAGATCTCTAAGAGAGACCCAGTACTTC
TRBJ1-4,.,.,TRBV10-2,CASSAGYGEKLFF,TGCGCCAGCAGTGCAGGGTACGGGGAAAAACTGTTTTTT
TRBJ1-2,.,.,TRBV5-1,CASSLEGNGYGYTF,TGCGCCAGCAGCTTGGAAGGCAACGGCTATGGCTACACCTTC
TRBJ1-5,.,TRBD1,TRBV7-2,CASSWMGQGNQPQHF,TGTGCCAGCAGCTGGATGGGACAGGGCAATCAGCCCCAGCATTTT
TRBJ2-5,.,.,TRBV27,CASSSIFSQETQYF,TGTGCCAGCAGTTCCATATTCTCCCAAGAGACCCAGTACTTC
TRBJ2-1,.,TRBD2,TRBV9,CASSPGASGGAYNEQFF,TGTGCCAGCAGCCCCGGCGCTAGCGGGGGGGCTTACAATGAGCAGTTCTTC
TRBJ2-2,.,TRBD1,TRBV15,CATSRPRGRGTGELFF,TGTGCCACCAGCAGACCCAGGGGGCGCGGGACCGGGGAGCTGTTTTTT
TRBJ2-3,.,.,TRBV7-8,CASSQGAGAPGDTQYF,TGTGCCAGCAGCCAAGGGGCAGGGGCCCCTGGGGATACGCAGTATTTT
TRBJ2-7,.,.,TRBV28,CASRRTGLSYEQYF,TGTGCCAGCAGACGAACAGGGCTCTCCTACGAGCAGTACTTC
TRBJ2-1,.,.,TRBV30,CAWSVLWGDEQFF,TGTGCCTGGAGTGTATTGTGGGGGGATGAGCAGTTCTTC
TRBJ1-1,.,TRBD1,TRBV18,CASSGQGRTEAFF,TGTGCCAGCTCAGGACAGGGGAGGACTGAAGCTTTCTTT
TRBJ2-1,.,TRBD1,TRBV5-1,CASSLTGGSYNEQFF,TGCGCCAGCAGCTTAACAGGGGGCTCCTACAATGAGCAGTTCTTC
TRBJ2-1,.,TRBD2,TRBV2,CASSPPGLASYNEQFF,TGTGCCAGCAGTCCACCGGGACTAGCATCCTACAATGAGCAGTTCTTC
TRBJ2-5,few,.,TRBV30,CAWSATLGGETQYF,TGTGCCTGGAGTGCGACCTTGGGAGGAGAGACCCAGTACTTC
TRBJ2-7,few,TRBD1,TRBV12-5,CASARRTGNEQYF,TGTGCTAGTGCCCGCCGGACAGGGAACGAGCAGTACTTC
TRBJ2-7,.,.,TRBV6-5,CASLRASYEQYF,TGTGCCAGCCTTAGGGCATCCTACGAGCAGTACTTC
TRBJ1-2,.,.,TRBV5-1,CASSLGGGYGYTF,TGCGCCAGCAGCTTGGGTGGGGGTTACGGCTACACCTTC
TRBJ2-3,once,TRBD1,TRBV7-2,CASSLASRRAGGTSTDTQYF,TGTGCCAGCAGCTTAGCAAGCCGTCGGGCAGGGGGTACTAGCACAGATACGCAGTATTTT
TRBJ2-7,.,.,TRBV6-4,CASSGRDLAYEQYF,TGTGCCAGCAGCGGCCGGGATCTCGCCTACGAGCAGTACTTC
TRBJ2-7,.,.,TRBV5-6,CASSSRLAEQYF,TGTGCCAGCAGCTCCAGGTTGGCCGAGCAGTACTTC
TRBJ1-5,.,.,TRBV19,CASSKTESSNQPQHF,TGTGCCAGTAGTAAAACGGAGTCTAGCAATCAGCCCCAGCATTTT
TRBJ1-1,.,.,TRBV20-1,CSARIGGAFF,TGCAGTGCTAGAATAGGGGGAGCTTTCTTT
TRBJ1-2,.,.,TRBV7-2,CASSTLVWGYYGYTF,TGTGCCAGCAGCACACTCGTGTGGGGATACTATGGCTACACCTTC
TRBJ1-1,few,.,TRBV10-3,CAIRMTGLNTEAFF,TGTGCCATCAGGATGACAGGATTGAACACTGAAGCTTTCTTT
TRBJ2-7,.,.,TRBV5-1,CASSRGREGSYEQYF,TGCGCCAGCAGCCGGGGTAGAGAGGGATCCTACGAGCAGTACTTC
TRBJ2-1,.,.,TRBV27,CASRDLYNEQFF,TGTGCCAGCAGGGACTTATACAATGAGCAGTTCTTC
TRBJ1-5,.,.,TRBV10-2,CASSERYQPQHF,TGCGCCAGCAGTGAGAGATATCAGCCCCAGCATTTT
TRBJ1-5,few,.,TRBV5-6,CASSLSGAGINQPQHF,TGTGCCAGCAGCTTGTCGGGGGCAGGAATCAATCAGCCCCAGCATTTT
TRBJ2-3,.,TRBD2,TRBV27,CASMDRGGRRDTQYF,TGTGCCAGCATGGATCGGGGGGGCCGAAGAGATACGCAGTATTTT